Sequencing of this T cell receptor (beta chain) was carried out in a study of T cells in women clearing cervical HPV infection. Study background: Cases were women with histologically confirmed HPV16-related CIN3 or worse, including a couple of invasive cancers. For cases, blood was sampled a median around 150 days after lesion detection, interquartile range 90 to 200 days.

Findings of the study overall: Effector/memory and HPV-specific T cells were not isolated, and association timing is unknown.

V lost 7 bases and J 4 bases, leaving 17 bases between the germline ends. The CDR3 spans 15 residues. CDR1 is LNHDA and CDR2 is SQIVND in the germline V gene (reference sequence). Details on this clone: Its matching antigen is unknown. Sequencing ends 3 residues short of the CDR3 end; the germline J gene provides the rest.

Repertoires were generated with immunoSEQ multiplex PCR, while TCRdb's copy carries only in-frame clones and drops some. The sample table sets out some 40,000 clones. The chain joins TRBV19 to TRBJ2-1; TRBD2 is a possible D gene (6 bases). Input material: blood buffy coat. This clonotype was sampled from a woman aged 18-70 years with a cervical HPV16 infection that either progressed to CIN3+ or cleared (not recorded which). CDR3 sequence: CASTTRASEYNEQFF. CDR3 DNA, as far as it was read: TGTGCCAGTACCACTCGGGCTAGCGAGTACAATGAG.